The 32 T cell receptor beta chains below all came from one sample that was sequenced in a study of Graves' ophthalmopathy and Graves' hyperthyroidism. The authors amplified TCR beta CDR3 regions from RNA transcripts. An opening RT-PCR round employed HTBI primers and preceded a second-round multiplex PCR. MiXCR, run by TCRdb on the multiplex PCR reads, gives a single entry per CDR3 protein. This sample carries approximately 410,000 distinct CDR3 sequences, about 16% of them seen once, and the ten largest clones take about 7.3%. The sequenced material came from peripheral blood. All receptors derive from a woman aged 18-35 years with stable Graves' hyperthyroidism.

This clonotype was seen many times. This chain uses TRBV12-3 or TRBV12-4 with TRBJ1-1, with TRBD1 matching 8 bases. This CDR3 contains 16 residues. Losses at the gene ends were 3 bases for V and 3 bases for J; bases not matched to a gene: 9. In DNA, the CDR3 is TGTGCCAGCAGTTTGAAGGACAGGGTATCGTACACTGAAGCTTTCTTT. It is translated as CASSLKDRVSYTEAFF.

This clonotype has just a few counts. The J gene is TRBJ2-7, the V gene TRBV18; 9 bases are a match to TRBD2. CDR3 length: 16 amino acids. The junction had 7 bases not matched to a gene; V was cut back by 0 bases and J by 4 bases. Germline V lookup: CDR1 KGHSH, CDR2 LQKENI. The CDR3 DNA reads TGTGCCAGCTCACCACCGGGAATAGCGGGGGCGTACGAGCAGTACTTC. Residues: CASSPPGIAGAYEQYF.

The chain links TRBV29-1 to TRBJ1-2; no definite D call. CDR1 and CDR2 from the germline V gene are SQVTM and ANQGSEA. V was trimmed by 7 bases and J by 6 bases, leaving 12 bases between them. The CDR3 is 11 amino acids. The CDR3 reads CSALAGNGYTF. Written as DNA, the CDR3 is TGCAGCGCTTTGGCCGGAAATGGCTACACCTTC. Based on the CDR3 plus reference TRBV29-1 and TRBJ1-2, the full variable domain is SAVISQKPSRDICQRGTSLTIQCQVDSQVTMMFWYRQQPGQSLTLIATANQGSEATYESGFVIDKFPISRPNLTFSTLTVSNMSPEDSSIYLCSALAGNGYTFGSGTRLTVV.

This clonotype was counted at least ten times. The rearrangement links TRBV15 to TRBJ1-1; unclear D gene. V was pared by 0 bases and J by 1 base, with 12 bases between. Germline CDR1 and CDR2: LNHNV and YYDKDF (reference sequence). The CDR3 length is 16 residues. This CDR3 reads CATSRDRLSENTEAFF. CDR3 in DNA: TGTGCCACCAGCAGAGATCGGCTCAGCGAGAACACTGAAGCTTTCTTT.

The V call is TRBV2, the J call TRBJ2-7; 9 bases align to TRBD2. From germline, CDR1 is SNHLY and CDR2 FYNNEI. There are 13 residues in the CDR3. Trimming cost V 5 bases and J 6 bases; bases outside gene matches: 5. The CDR3 loop is CASSTGTSTEQYF. The CDR3 nucleotides are TGTGCCAGCAGTACCGGGACTAGCACCGAGCAGTACTTC.

This clonotype was seen ten or more times. The chain links TRBV7-2 to TRBJ2-7, with a weak D call TRBD1 (6 bases). The germline gives CDR1 SGHTA, CDR2 FQGNSA. This CDR3 is 13 amino acids long. Trimming shortened V by 6 bases and J by 0 bases, and 9 bases separated the two germline ends. The DNA of the CDR3 is TGTGCCAGCAGAGAGACAGGCTCCTACGAGCAGTACTTC. Translation: CASRETGSYEQYF.

This clonotype was observed at least ten times. The rearrangement uses TRBV11-2 and TRBJ2-5; the D is unclear. CDR1 SGHAT and CDR2 FQNNGV come from the germline V gene. CDR3 size: 14 residues. The V end was cut by 5 bases, the J end by 2 bases, with 12 bases between. The CDR3 here is CASSPMGFQETQYF. The CDR3 DNA reads TGTGCCAGCAGCCCTATGGGGTTTCAAGAGACCCAGTACTTC.

This clonotype was found a few times. The chain employs TRBV4-2 and TRBJ1-2, with a possible D match to TRBD1 (6 bases). The germline CDR1 and CDR2 sequences are LGHNA and YNFKEQ. The V end was cut by 0 bases, the J end by 6 bases, with 20 bases between. The CDR3 covers 17 residues. Here the CDR3 reads CASSQEEAQGSQDGYTF. The CDR3 coding sequence is TGTGCCAGCAGCCAAGAAGAGGCCCAGGGGTCGCAAGATGGCTACACCTTC.

This clonotype has more than one count but fewer than ten. The genes are TRBV3-1 and TRBJ2-5; possibly TRBD2 for D (7 bases). The CDR3 sequence is 13 residues long. V lost 9 bases and J 5 bases, leaving 16 bases between the germline ends. CDR1 is LGHDT, CDR2 YNNKEL, per germline (reference sequence). The DNA for the CDR3 is TGTGCCAGTCTGGGGGGGCCCGAGGAGACCCAGTACTTC. The encoded protein is CASLGGPEETQYF.

This clonotype was counted at least ten times. The J gene is TRBJ2-7, the V gene TRBV6-1, with D uncertain. Trimming left V 7 bases short and J 0 bases short, with 7 bases between. CDR3 length: 12 residues. Germline CDR1 MNHNS, CDR2 SASEGT. DNA of the CDR3: TGTGCCAGCACCAAGACCTCCTACGAGCAGTACTTC. Translating gives CASTKTSYEQYF.

This clonotype was found many times. V and J are TRBV6-2 or TRBV6-3 and TRBJ1-5; no definite D call. Germline CDR1 reads MNHEY; CDR2 reads SVGEGT. The V end was cut by 7 bases, the J end by 0 bases, with 22 bases between. The length of the CDR3 is 18 residues. CDR3 loop: CASTSRYEGWYSNQPQHF. CDR3 bases: TGTGCCAGCACCTCTCGGTATGAAGGGTGGTATAGCAATCAGCCCCAGCATTTT.

Ten or more counts support this clonotype. This rearrangement joins TRBV5-5 to TRBJ2-5; TRBD2 aligns across 7 bases. The trim removed 0 bases at V and 4 bases at J, leaving 6 bases unmatched. The CDR3 covers 15 residues. From germline, CDR1 is SGHKS and CDR2 YYEKEE (reference sequence). The CDR3: CASSLDSGSGETQYF. Here the CDR3 DNA reads TGTGCCAGCAGCTTGGATAGCGGGTCGGGAGAGACCCAGTACTTC.

This clonotype appeared many times. The rearrangement links TRBV29-1 to TRBJ2-7; possible D gene TRBD2, 6 bases. Trimming removed 4 bases at V and 2 bases at J, with 6 bases between. The CDR3 loop spans 11 amino acids. The germline CDR1 and CDR2 sequences are SQVTM and ANQGSEA. CDR3 sequence reads: CSVAGAYEQYF. The CDR3 region has the DNA TGCAGCGTTGCGGGGGCCTACGAGCAGTACTTC.

This clonotype has a count of ten or more. The V and J genes are TRBV5-1 and TRBJ2-2; D call uncertain. Trimming removed 4 bases from V and 0 bases from J, with 10 bases in between. Germline V lookup: CDR1 SGHRS, CDR2 YFSETQ. The CDR3 runs to 15 residues. CDR3 nucleotides: TGCGCCAGCAGCGCTCAGCCGGCGAACACCGGGGAGCTGTTTTTT. Its translation is CASSAQPANTGELFF.

This clonotype appeared many times. This chain joins TRBV12-3 or TRBV12-4 and TRBJ1-6, with D possibly matching TRBD1 (5 bases). V shed 3 bases and J shed 6 bases, with 12 bases lying between them. The CDR3 runs to 15 residues. The DNA of the CDR3 is TGTGCCAGCAGTTTCTCGGGGGGGGGTAATTCACCCCTCCACTTT. Protein sequence: CASSFSGGGNSPLHF.

V gene TRBV6-4 combines with J gene TRBJ1-2, with D unresolved. This CDR3 region has 14 residues. V dropped 6 bases and J dropped 5 bases, with 16 bases sitting between them. Germline CDR1 reads MRHNA; CDR2 reads SNTAGT. DNA for the CDR3: TGTGCCAGCAGAAGACAAGGACCCCTTTATGGCTACACCTTC. Amino acids: CASRRQGPLYGYTF.

V is TRBV7-2 and J is TRBJ2-5; D possibly corresponds to TRBD2 (6 bases). CDR1 is SGHTA and CDR2 is FQGNSA in the germline V gene. The CDR3 runs to 14 residues. V lost 2 bases, J lost 4 bases, and 11 bases lay in between. The CDR3 loop is CASSLLAMGETQYF. Here the CDR3 DNA reads TGTGCCAGCAGCTTACTAGCGATGGGAGAGACCCAGTACTTC.

Ten or more counts support this clonotype. The chain combines TRBV4-1 with TRBJ1-5; D gene uncertain. Germline CDR1 reads MGHRA; CDR2 reads YSYEKL. Trimming stripped 0 bases from V and 6 bases from J, with 9 bases between. The CDR3 spans 14 residues. As DNA, the CDR3 is TGCGCCAGCAGCCAAGAATACGTTACTCAGCCCCAGCATTTT. Translating it yields CASSQEYVTQPQHF.

There are many counts of this clonotype. The chain joins TRBV7-2 to TRBJ1-1; D is ambiguous. The germline V gene encodes CDR1 SGHTA and CDR2 FQGNSA. Trimming stripped 5 bases from V and 2 bases from J, with 12 bases between. This CDR3 has 14 residues. Here the CDR3 reads CASSPNLGNTEAFF. The CDR3 coding sequence is TGTGCCAGCAGCCCTAATTTGGGAAACACTGAAGCTTTCTTT.

This clonotype occurred many times. The chain uses TRBV12-3 or TRBV12-4 and TRBJ2-7; 7 positions agree with TRBD1. With 3 bases clipped from V and 7 bases from J, the junction kept 9 bases outside the gene matches. CDR3 length: 14 amino acids. For the CDR3, the DNA is TGTGCCAGCAGTTTCAGGTTCTTCAGGGGGGAGCAGTACTTC. It specifies CASSFRFFRGEQYF.

The chain links TRBV28 to TRBJ1-2; D remains unclear. V was trimmed by 8 bases and J by 8 bases, leaving 15 bases between them. The germline CDR1 and CDR2 sequences are MDHEN and SYDVKM. The CDR3 contains 12 residues. CDR3 residues: CASQSPGGGYTF. CDR3 bases: TGTGCCAGCCAAAGCCCGGGAGGAGGCTACACCTTC.

This clonotype was observed many times. This rearrangement joins TRBV7-3 to TRBJ1-2; D uncertain. The germline V gene encodes CDR1 SGHTA and CDR2 FQGTGA. Deletions cut 5 bases from V and 3 bases from J, with 13 bases between. CDR3 length: 14 amino acids. Written as DNA, the CDR3 is TGTGCCAGCAGCCCCGGCCCCCACGACTATGGCTACACCTTC. Translated: CASSPGPHDYGYTF.

This rearrangement joins TRBV12-3 or TRBV12-4 to TRBJ2-5, with TRBD1 matching 8 bases. V lost 3 bases, J lost 3 bases, and 3 bases stayed unmatched. The CDR3 totals 14 residues. CDR3 protein: CASSFQGAEETQYF. CDR3 sequence (DNA): TGTGCCAGCAGTTTCCAGGGGGCGGAAGAGACCCAGTACTTC.

This clonotype was seen many times. This chain links TRBV5-1 with TRBJ2-7, with 12 bases that match TRBD1. This CDR3 contains 14 residues. Losses at the gene ends were 7 bases for V and 5 bases for J; bases not matched to a gene: 7. Looked up from germline, CDR1 is SGHRS and CDR2 is YFSETQ. The CDR3 protein is CASGGRDRGHEQYF. CDR3 nucleotides: TGCGCCAGCGGGGGAAGGGACAGGGGGCACGAGCAGTACTTC.

This clonotype occurred many times. This chain uses TRBV12-3 or TRBV12-4 with TRBJ1-2, with D possibly being TRBD1 (5 bases). Deletions cut 6 bases from V and 4 bases from J, with 21 bases between. CDR3 length: 16 residues. CDR3 amino acids: CASRGPGTSISYGYTF. CDR3 coding DNA: TGTGCCAGCAGGGGGCCCGGGACCTCAATCAGCTATGGCTACACCTTC.

On this clonotype: Germline and junction disagree at one end, which may indicate a read error. The chain recombines TRBV6-2 or TRBV6-3 with TRBJ1-2, with D possibly matching TRBD1 (6 bases). Germline V gene sequence: CDR1 MNHEY, CDR2 SVGEGT. The CDR3 sequence is 16 residues long. CDR3 sequence: CAVISYPGQANYGYTF. The CDR3 DNA sequence: TGCGCGGTAATCTCCTATCCGGGACAAGCTAACTATGGCTACACCTTC.

There are many counts of this clonotype. The genes are TRBV7-3 and TRBJ2-7; D unresolved. This CDR3 region has 13 residues. V was shortened by 0 bases and J by 5 bases, with 8 bases between the two germline ends. Germline values: CDR1 SGHTA, CDR2 FQGTGA. CDR3 amino acids: CASSLTSRHEQYF. The DNA of the CDR3 is TGTGCCAGCAGCTTAACGTCACGGCACGAGCAGTACTTC.

The V call is TRBV19, the J call TRBJ1-1; D is unresolved. The CDR3 has 15 amino acids. Trimming left V 0 bases short and J 1 base short, with 9 bases between. Per the germline V gene, CDR1 is LNHDA and CDR2 is SQIVND (reference sequence). The CDR3, as DNA: TGTGCCAGTAGTATAGACAAGGGCCCGAACACTGAAGCTTTCTTT. It yields the protein CASSIDKGPNTEAFF.

This clonotype was picked up many times. The genes are TRBV9 and TRBJ1-1, with TRBD1 matching 7 bases. The V gene's germline CDR1 is SGDLS and CDR2 YYNGEE. This CDR3 comprises 15 residues. With V trimmed by 5 bases and J by 5 bases, 12 bases remained unmatched. The CDR3 sequence is CASSPRTGSGTEAFF. CDR3 bases: TGTGCCAGCAGTCCTAGGACAGGTTCAGGGACTGAAGCTTTCTTT.

Turning to this clonotype: Just one base apart from a much larger clone, this may be a read error. The gene calls are TRBV7-2 and TRBJ2-5; TRBD2 aligns across 11 bases. V shed 5 bases, J shed 1 base, and the junction held 3 bases outside the gene matches. Germline V gives CDR1 SGHTA, CDR2 FQGNSA. The CDR3 is 15 amino acids. For the CDR3, the DNA is TGTGCCAGCAGCCCTAGCGGGGGGATCCAAGAGACCCAGTACTTC. Protein: CASSPSGGIQETQYF.

This clonotype was counted only a few times. The chain carries TRBV18 and TRBJ1-1; 8 bases fit TRBD1. The junction had 15 bases not matched to a gene; V was cut back by 4 bases and J by 11 bases. From germline, CDR1 is KGHSH and CDR2 LQKENI. This CDR3 is 15 amino acids long. This CDR3 is CASSRQKGQAPSAFF. CDR3 bases: TGTGCCAGCTCACGGCAGAAGGGACAGGCTCCTTCGGCTTTCTTT.

This clonotype occurred many times. The J gene is TRBJ1-1, the V gene TRBV29-1; 7 nucleotides line up with TRBD1. The CDR3 is 13 amino acids. Unmatched junction bases numbered 8, after V lost 6 bases and J lost 4 bases. Germline assignment: CDR1 SQVTM and CDR2 ANQGSEA. The CDR3 region is CSVGTVVSTEAFF. The CDR3 coding sequence is TGCAGCGTCGGGACAGTAGTTAGCACTGAAGCTTTCTTT.